These 27 T cell receptor beta chains originate from one sample sequenced in a study of blood T cell repertoires in COVID-19. Clones were sequenced by immunoSEQ multiplex PCR, and TCRdb holds only the in-frame ones, with some missing. In the table there are roughly 160,000 clones, more than 75% of which are singletons. Material for sequencing was peripheral blood. The receptor set was obtained from a man between 45 and 60 years old who had recovered from COVID-19.

In its sample, this clone was seen once. The CDR3 bases are TGTGCCAGCAGGCGAGAAAACTATGGCTACACCTTC. It specifies CASRRENYGYTF. The rearrangement joins TRBV28 to TRBJ1-2; no firm D call. The V and J ends lost 6 bases and 2 bases respectively, with 7 bases between them. From germline, CDR1 is MDHEN and CDR2 SYDVKM. The CDR3 contains 12 residues.

The chain employs TRBV19 and TRBJ2-1; TRBD2 aligns across 16 bases. J was trimmed by 4 bases and V by 7 bases; bases with no gene match: 4. The CDR3 has 16 amino acids. Germline CDR1 LNHDA, CDR2 SQIVND (reference sequence). The CDR3 DNA follows: TGTGCCAGTAAGGGACTAGCGGGAGGGATGTACAATGAGCAGTTCTTC. This gives the protein CASKGLAGGMYNEQFF.

The V and J genes are TRBV5-1 and TRBJ2-5, with 11 nucleotides matching TRBD2. Per germline, CDR1 SGHRS and CDR2 YFSETQ. CDR3 length: 16 amino acids. V was pared by 0 bases and J by 5 bases, with 6 bases of the junction left unmatched. The CDR3 DNA follows: TGCGCCAGCAGCTTGGTAGAACTAGCGGGAGTCGAGACCCAGTACTTC. It is translated as CASSLVELAGVETQYF.

V gene TRBV5-8 combines with J gene TRBJ2-5, with a weak D call TRBD1 (6 bases). V gave up 7 bases and J gave up 4 bases, with 20 bases separating them. The CDR3 is made up of 15 amino acids. Germline lookup yields CDR1 SGHTS and CDR2 YDEGEE. In DNA, the CDR3 is TGTGCCAGCCGATCCGGGCAGGGGTTGGCAGAGACCCAGTACTTC. As protein: CASRSGQGLAETQYF.

The V call is TRBV6-5, the J call TRBJ1-5, with a possible D match to TRBD1 (5 bases). Trimming took off 6 bases at V and 1 base at J, with 13 bases between the two ends. The CDR3 length is 15 residues. CDR1 is MNHEY and CDR2 is SVGAGI in the germline V gene. The CDR3: CASSRRGGSNQPQHF. In DNA form, the CDR3 reads TGTGCCAGCAGCCGCCGGGGGGGAAGCAATCAGCCCCAGCATTTT.

The chain is built from TRBV19 and TRBJ2-1; 11 bases map to TRBD2. J gave up 2 bases and V 6 bases, and 6 bases lay outside the gene matches. This CDR3 spans 16 amino acids. CDR1 and CDR2 (germline): LNHDA, SQIVND (reference sequence). As DNA, the CDR3 is TGTGCCAGTAGGCCTAGCGGGGGGAACCCCTACAATGAGCAGTTCTTC. Encoded protein: CASRPSGGNPYNEQFF.

The chain carries TRBV27 and TRBJ1-1, with TRBD1 matching 8 bases. V was pared by 2 bases and J by 4 bases, with 3 bases of the junction left unmatched. Germline values: CDR1 MNHEY, CDR2 SMNVEV (reference sequence). The CDR3 extends over 14 amino acids. The CDR3 DNA reads TGTGCCAGCAGTTTACAGGGGGCTCTCACTGAAGCTTTCTTT. This codes for CASSLQGALTEAFF.

Only one count was recorded for this clone. This chain uses TRBV28 with TRBJ1-6; 7 positions match TRBD1. Germline trimming cut 2 bases from V and 12 bases from J; bases unmatched to any gene: 10. The CDR3 sequence is 15 residues long. Germline V gene lookup returns CDR1 MDHEN and CDR2 SYDVKM. The CDR3 loop reads CASSLTGQALGPLHF. In DNA, the CDR3 is TGTGCCAGCAGTTTAACAGGACAGGCGTTGGGACCCCTCCACTTT.

The rearrangement joins TRBV20-1 to TRBJ2-3; the D gene is possibly TRBD2 (5 bases). Germline loops: CDR1 DFQATT, CDR2 SNEGSKA (reference sequence). This CDR3 region has 11 residues. V lost 6 bases to trimming and J lost 4 bases, with 8 bases between them. The CDR3 DNA is TGCAGTGCCACTAGGTCAGATACGCAGTATTTT. Translating gives CSATRSDTQYF.

Only one count was recorded for this clone. The genes are TRBV4-3 and TRBJ1-6, with D perhaps matching TRBD1 (6 bases). Germline V lookup: CDR1 LGHNA, CDR2 YSLEER. V lost 1 base and J 8 bases, leaving 15 bases between the germline ends. The CDR3 has 16 amino acids. The CDR3 bases are TGCGCCAGCAGCCAAGCCCCCAGGACAGATTATTCACCCCTCCACTTT. This codes for CASSQAPRTDYSPLHF.

The V gene is TRBV9, the J gene TRBJ1-3; D not certain. The germline V gene has CDR1 SGDLS and CDR2 YYNGEE. V was shortened by 0 bases and J by 9 bases, with 10 bases between the two germline ends. The CDR3 is made up of 13 amino acids. Here the CDR3 DNA reads TGTGCCAGCAGCGTAGGTTCGGGGAGCACCATATATTTT. This translates into CASSVGSGSTIYF.

J is TRBJ2-5 and V is TRBV21-1; TRBD2, as called in the table, went unchecked against the DNA. TRBV21-1 is a documented pseudogene. CDR3 length: 17 residues. The CDR3 coding sequence is TGTGCCAGCAGCGAAACCGGACTAGCGGGGGGGCCAGAGACCCAGTACTTC. Its translation is CASSETGLAGGPETQYF.

V gene TRBV5-1 combines with J gene TRBJ2-2, with a tentative D call TRBD1 (5 bases). The CDR3 runs to 15 residues. In germline, CDR1 is SGHRS, CDR2 YFSETQ. V lost 2 bases and J 0 bases, leaving 8 bases between the germline ends. The CDR3 DNA reads TGCGCCAGCAGCTTCAGGGCCACGAACACCGGGGAGCTGTTTTTT. It is translated as CASSFRATNTGELFF.

V gene TRBV3-1 (or the pseudogene TRBV3-2) combines with J gene TRBJ1-4; the match to TRBD1 covers 8 bases. Germline trimming cut 5 bases from V and 8 bases from J; bases unmatched to any gene: 7. This CDR3 region has 14 residues. Germline V CDR1 and CDR2: LGHDT, YNNKEL (reference sequence). CDR3 amino acids: CASSTRDRSEKLFF. In DNA form, the CDR3 reads TGTGCCAGCAGCACCCGGGACAGGTCAGAAAAACTGTTTTTT.

This chain connects TRBV11-1 to TRBJ2-7; D is possibly TRBD2 (6 bases). Germline V lookup: CDR1 SGHAT, CDR2 FQDESV (reference sequence). V lost 2 bases to trimming and J lost 6 bases, with 14 bases between them. The CDR3 consists of 14 residues. CDR3 bases: TGTGCCAGCAGCTTACGGAGGGTTTGGAGCGAGCAGTACTTC. Its translation is CASSLRRVWSEQYF.

This clone was counted once. V is TRBV27 and J is TRBJ2-4, with D possibly TRBD1 on 5 matching bases. CDR3 size: 16 residues. Trimming removed 5 bases from V and 2 bases from J, with 16 bases in between. In germline, CDR1 is MNHEY, CDR2 SMNVEV (reference sequence). CDR3 loop: CASSSTGFVTKNIQYF. The CDR3 DNA follows: TGTGCCAGCAGTAGCACAGGCTTTGTAACCAAAAACATTCAGTACTTC.

The chain has TRBV7-2 and TRBJ2-7, with D perhaps matching TRBD2 (5 bases). Germline V CDR1 and CDR2: SGHTA, FQGNSA. The CDR3 loop spans 14 amino acids. The ends were cut back, 1 base at V and 2 bases at J, with 9 bases in the middle. The CDR3 region is CASSLVPSTYEQYF. The CDR3 nucleotides are TGTGCCAGCAGCTTAGTTCCTAGCACCTACGAGCAGTACTTC.

The V gene is TRBV18, the J gene TRBJ2-1, with TRBD1 identical over 10 bases. CDR1 and CDR2 from the germline V gene are KGHSH and LQKENI. The CDR3 totals 16 residues. The junction had 11 bases not matched to a gene; V was cut back by 8 bases and J by 4 bases. CDR3 residues: CASRPARDRGYNEQFF. CDR3 DNA: TGTGCCAGCCGACCCGCCCGGGACAGGGGATACAATGAGCAGTTCTTC.

This sequence joins TRBV27 and TRBJ2-1; tentative D call: TRBD1 (6 bases). The germline V gene encodes CDR1 MNHEY and CDR2 SMNVEV (reference sequence). The V and J ends lost 5 bases and 7 bases respectively, with 9 bases between them. This CDR3 has 12 amino acids. For the CDR3, the DNA is TGTGCCAGCAGTCGCAGGGGTAATGAGCAGTTCTTC. Amino acid sequence: CASSRRGNEQFF.

The rearrangement links TRBV14 to TRBJ2-5, with TRBD1 identical over 8 bases. The CDR3 runs to 13 residues. V lost 4 bases, J lost 2 bases, and 0 bases stayed unmatched. The germline V gene encodes CDR1 SGHDN and CDR2 FVKESK. The CDR3 sequence: CASSRTGQETQYF. Here the CDR3 DNA reads TGTGCCAGCAGCCGGACAGGGCAAGAGACCCAGTACTTC.

J is TRBJ2-7 and V is TRBV28, with 12 bases that match TRBD2. Germline loops: CDR1 MDHEN, CDR2 SYDVKM. V trimming: 4 bases; J trimming: 2 bases; junction bases outside the gene matches: 3. This CDR3 has 15 amino acids. The CDR3, as DNA: TGTGCCAGCAGTTCCCTAGCGGGGGGGCCCTACGAGCAGTACTTC. Its protein product is CASSSLAGGPYEQYF. The full variable domain, completed using reference TRBV28 and TRBJ2-7, is DVKVTQSSRYLVKRTGEKVFLECVQDMDHENMFWYRQDPGLGLRLIYFSYDVKMKEKGDIPEGYSVSREKKERFSLILESASTNQTSMYLCASSSLAGGPYEQYFGPGTRLTVT.

This clone was recorded once. V gene TRBV7-9 combines with J gene TRBJ2-1, with no clear D. This CDR3 has 11 residues. From germline, CDR1 is SEHNR and CDR2 FQNEAQ (reference sequence). Trimming cost V 2 bases and J 9 bases, with 5 bases left between them. The CDR3 nucleotides read TGTGCCAGCAGCTTACAGTTTGAGCAGTTCTTC. Protein: CASSLQFEQFF.

V is TRBV6-6 and J is TRBJ2-3; D ambiguous. The CDR3 extends over 13 amino acids. Trimming took off 3 bases at V and 6 bases at J, with 10 bases between the two ends. Germline CDR1 and CDR2: MNHNY and SVGAGI (reference sequence). CDR3 sequence: CASSYLFLDTQYF. The CDR3 bases are TGTGCCAGCAGTTATCTTTTTTTGGATACGCAGTATTTT.

The rearrangement joins TRBV28 to TRBJ2-7, with TRBD1 matching over 10 bases. The trim removed 4 bases at V and 4 bases at J, leaving 7 bases unmatched. The CDR3 runs to 15 residues. Germline loops: CDR1 MDHEN, CDR2 SYDVKM. The CDR3 DNA follows: TGTGCCAGCAGTTCCAATGACAGGGGGCTATACGAGCAGTACTTC. This gives the protein CASSSNDRGLYEQYF.

The chain couples TRBV4-3 to TRBJ1-1; 8 nucleotides match TRBD1. Germline-derived CDR1 and CDR2 are LGHNA and YSLEER. The CDR3 runs 14 residues. J lost 2 bases, V lost 4 bases, and 3 bases had no gene match. The CDR3 DNA reads as TGCGCCAGCAGCCCCACAGGGGGAAACACTGAAGCTTTCTTT. It translates to CASSPTGGNTEAFF.

This chain connects TRBV7-8 to TRBJ1-1, with D maybe TRBD1 (5 bases). The V gene lost 3 bases and the J gene lost 6 bases, with 17 bases spanning the gap. CDR1 and CDR2 (germline): SGHVS, FQNEAQ. CDR3 length: 15 amino acids. The CDR3: CASSLNLGGMAEAFF. Written as DNA, the CDR3 is TGTGCCAGCAGCTTGAATCTCGGGGGGATGGCTGAAGCTTTCTTT.

This chain uses TRBV28 with TRBJ1-6; 9 bases are a match to TRBD1. Germline CDR1 MDHEN, CDR2 SYDVKM. The CDR3 contains 17 residues. With 3 bases clipped from V and 6 bases from J, the junction kept 9 bases outside the gene matches. The CDR3 DNA reads TGTGCCAGCAGTTTGCAGAACAGGGGGCGTTTTAATTCACCCCTCCACTTT. Amino acids: CASSLQNRGRFNSPLHF. The full variable domain, rest sourced from reference TRBV28 and TRBJ1-6, is DVKVTQSSRYLVKRTGEKVFLECVQDMDHENMFWYRQDPGLGLRLIYFSYDVKMKEKGDIPEGYSVSREKKERFSLILESASTNQTSMYLCASSLQNRGRFNSPLHFGNGTRLTVT.